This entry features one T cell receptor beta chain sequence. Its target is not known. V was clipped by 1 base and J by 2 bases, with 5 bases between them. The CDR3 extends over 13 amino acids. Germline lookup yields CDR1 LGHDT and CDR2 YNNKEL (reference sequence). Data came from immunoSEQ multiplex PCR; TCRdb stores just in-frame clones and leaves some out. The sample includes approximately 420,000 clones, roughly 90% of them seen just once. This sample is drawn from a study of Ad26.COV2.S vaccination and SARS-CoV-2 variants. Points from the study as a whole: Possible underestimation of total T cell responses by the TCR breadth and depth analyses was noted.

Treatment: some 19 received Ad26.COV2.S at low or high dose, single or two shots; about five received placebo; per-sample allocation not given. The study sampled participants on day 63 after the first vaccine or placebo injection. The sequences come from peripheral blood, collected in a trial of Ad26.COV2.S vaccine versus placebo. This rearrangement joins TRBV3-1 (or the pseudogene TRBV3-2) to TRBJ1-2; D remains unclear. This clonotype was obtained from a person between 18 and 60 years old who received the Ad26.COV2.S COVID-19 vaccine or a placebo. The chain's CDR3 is CASSQGPNYGYTF. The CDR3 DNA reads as TGTGCCAGCAGCCAAGGACCGAACTATGGCTACACCTTC.